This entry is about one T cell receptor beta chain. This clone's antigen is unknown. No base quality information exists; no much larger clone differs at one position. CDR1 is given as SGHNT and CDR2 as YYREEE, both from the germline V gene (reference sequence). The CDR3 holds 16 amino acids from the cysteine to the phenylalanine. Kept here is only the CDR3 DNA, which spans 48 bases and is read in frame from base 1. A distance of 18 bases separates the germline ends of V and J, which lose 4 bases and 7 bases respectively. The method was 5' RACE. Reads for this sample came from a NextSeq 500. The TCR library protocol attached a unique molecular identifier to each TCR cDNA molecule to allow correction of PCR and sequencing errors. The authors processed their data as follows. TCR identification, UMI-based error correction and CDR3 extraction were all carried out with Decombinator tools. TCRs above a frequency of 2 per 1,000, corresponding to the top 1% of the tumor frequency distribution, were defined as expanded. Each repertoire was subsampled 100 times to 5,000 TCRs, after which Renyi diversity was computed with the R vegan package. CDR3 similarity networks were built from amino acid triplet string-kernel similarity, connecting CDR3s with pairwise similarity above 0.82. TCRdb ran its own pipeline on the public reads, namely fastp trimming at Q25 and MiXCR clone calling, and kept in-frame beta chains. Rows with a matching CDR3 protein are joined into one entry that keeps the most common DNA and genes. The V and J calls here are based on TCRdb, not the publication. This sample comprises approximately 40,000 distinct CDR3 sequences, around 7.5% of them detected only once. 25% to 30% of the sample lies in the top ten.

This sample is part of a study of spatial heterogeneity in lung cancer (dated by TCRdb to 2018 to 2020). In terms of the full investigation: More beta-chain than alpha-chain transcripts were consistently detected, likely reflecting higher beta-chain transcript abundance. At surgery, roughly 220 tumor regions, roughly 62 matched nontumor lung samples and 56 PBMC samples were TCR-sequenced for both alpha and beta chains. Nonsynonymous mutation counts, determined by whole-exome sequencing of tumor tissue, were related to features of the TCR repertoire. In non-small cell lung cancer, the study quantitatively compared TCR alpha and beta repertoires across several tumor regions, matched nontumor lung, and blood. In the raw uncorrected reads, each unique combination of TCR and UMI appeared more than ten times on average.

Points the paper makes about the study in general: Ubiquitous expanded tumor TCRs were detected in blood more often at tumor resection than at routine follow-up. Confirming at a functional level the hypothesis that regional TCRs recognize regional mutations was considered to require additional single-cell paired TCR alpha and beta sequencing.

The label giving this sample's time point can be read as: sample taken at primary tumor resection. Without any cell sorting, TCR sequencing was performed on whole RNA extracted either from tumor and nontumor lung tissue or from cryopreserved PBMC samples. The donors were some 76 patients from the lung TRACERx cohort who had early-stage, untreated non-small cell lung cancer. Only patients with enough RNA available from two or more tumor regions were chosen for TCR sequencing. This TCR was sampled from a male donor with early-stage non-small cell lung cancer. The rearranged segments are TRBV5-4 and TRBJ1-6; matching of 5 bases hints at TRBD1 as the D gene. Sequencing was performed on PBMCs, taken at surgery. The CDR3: CASSPDRDAINSPLHF. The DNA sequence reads TGTGCCAGCAGCCCCGACAGAGACGCGATAAATTCACCCCTCCACTTT.